These T cell receptor beta chains were read from a single sample in a study of blood T cell repertoires in COVID-19. Using immunoSEQ multiplex PCR, the repertoire was profiled, and TCRdb retains in-frame clones only, with some absent. Of around 250,000 clones in the sample, roughly 85% were seen once. Sequencing was carried out using peripheral blood. Receptors originate from a young woman with active or convalescent COVID-19. Each CDR3 is given with its conserved first and last residue. D genes are given only for firm matches. For some rows the clone size is stated as once, few or many, or as a class when expanded; others skip it.

j_call d_call v_call clone_size cdr3_aa cdr3_nt
TRBJ2-5 . TRBV18 . CASSPQAMRKETQYF TGTGCCAGCTCACCACAAGCTATGAGAAAAGAGACCCAGTACTTC
TRBJ1-2 . TRBV6-2/TRBV6-3 . CASSREGVPLYGYTF TGTGCCAGCAGTCGAGAGGGGGTCCCCCTCTATGGCTACACCTTC
TRBJ2-1 . TRBV28 . CASSLWGGAGSNEQFF TGTGCCAGCAGTTTATGGGGCGGGGCGGGGAGCAATGAGCAGTTCTTC
TRBJ1-4 . TRBV5-1 few CASSLDGREGEKLFF TGCGCCAGCAGCTTGGACGGCAGGGAAGGTGAAAAACTGTTTTTT
TRBJ1-1 . TRBV7-9 . CASSLEGLSTEAFF TGTGCCAGCAGTTTGGAGGGTTTGAGCACTGAAGCTTTCTTT
TRBJ1-5 . TRBV6-5 . CASNQGYQPQHF TGTGCCAGCAACCAGGGGTACCAGCCCCAGCATTTT
TRBJ2-1 . TRBV5-6 . CASSSIQGSSYNEQFF TGTGCCAGCAGCAGCATACAGGGAAGCTCCTACAATGAGCAGTTCTTC
TRBJ2-1 TRBD2 TRBV7-7 . CASSPRPGTSGGSNEQFF TGTGCTAGCAGCCCCCGTCCCGGGACTAGCGGGGGGTCGAATGAGCAGTTCTTC
TRBJ1-4 . TRBV28 . CASTTPRAGINEKLFF TGTGCCAGCACCACCCCCAGGGCAGGGATTAATGAAAAACTGTTTTTT
TRBJ1-1 . TRBV9 . CASSGGRTTEAFF TGTGCCAGCAGCGGCGGGCGGACCACTGAAGCTTTCTTT
TRBJ2-7 . TRBV5-4 . CASRRGVGGSYEQYF TGTGCCAGCCGTAGAGGAGTGGGGGGCTCCTACGAGCAGTACTTC
TRBJ2-7 TRBD2 TRBV7-8 . CASGGLAGGVEQYF TGTGCCAGCGGCGGACTAGCGGGGGGGGTGGAGCAGTACTTC
TRBJ2-7 TRBD2 TRBV9 . CASSEASGGVYEQYF TGTGCCAGCAGCGAGGCTAGCGGGGGTGTCTACGAGCAGTACTTC
TRBJ1-2 TRBD1 TRBV5-4 . CASSWIQGAGGYTF TGTGCCAGCAGCTGGATACAGGGGGCTGGTGGCTACACCTTC
TRBJ1-1 . TRBV29-1 . CSVVRSRAANTEAFF TGCAGCGTTGTCAGGTCGAGGGCTGCGAACACTGAAGCTTTCTTT
TRBJ1-6 . TRBV5-4 . CASSSPGKNSPLHF TGTGCCAGCAGCTCCCCCGGGAAAAATTCACCCCTCCACTTT
TRBJ1-4 TRBD1 TRBV19 once CATLPRGTGNEKLFF TGTGCCACCCTTCCCCGTGGGACAGGGAATGAAAAACTGTTTTTT
TRBJ1-4 TRBD1 TRBV7-9 few CASSLAGTGVLEKLFF TGTGCCAGCAGCTTAGCTGGGACAGGGGTTTTGGAAAAACTGTTTTTT
TRBJ1-2 . TRBV30 . CAWALQGNDGYTF TGTGCCTGGGCGCTACAGGGAAATGATGGCTACACCTTC
TRBJ2-7 . TRBV12-3/TRBV12-4 . CASSQSTAYEQYF TGTGCCAGCAGCCAGAGCACAGCATACGAGCAGTACTTC